A selection of T cell receptor beta chains follows, all from one sample in a study of PD-L1 blockade in urothelial cancer. Generated by immunoSEQ multiplex PCR, the TCRdb table keeps only in-frame clones and is missing some. The sample shows approximately 110,000 clones, 85% to 95% of them seen only once. The material sequenced was PBMCs, taken around atezolizumab (anti-PD-L1) treatment. Receptors were obtained from a man aged 55-75 years with urothelial cancer. CDR3s include the opening cysteine and the closing phenylalanine or tryptophan. D genes are given only for firm matches. Clone size is not always given. Where it is, it says once, few, many or a class for expanded clones.

-	TRBV21-1	-	TRBJ2-6	TGTGCCAGCAGCCAAGAGGGGCAGGGAAACTCTGGGGCCAACGTCCTGACTTTC	CASSQEGQGNSGANVLTF
-	TRBV2	-	TRBJ1-3	TGTGCCAGCAGAGGGAGTGGAAACACCATATATTTT	CASRGSGNTIYF
-	TRBV5-1	-	TRBJ2-5	TGCGCCAGCAGCTCTGCGGGACGACGGGAAGAGACCCAGTACTTC	CASSSAGRREETQYF
-	TRBV9	TRBD2	TRBJ2-1	TGTGCCAGCAGCGTAGTCGGTAGCGGGGGTATCAATGAGCAGTTCTTC	CASSVVGSGGINEQFF
-	TRBV29-1	-	TRBJ2-7	TGCAGCGTGACGCCGGACAGACTACCCTACGAGCAGTACTTC	CSVTPDRLPYEQYF
-	TRBV9	TRBD1	TRBJ1-5	TGTGCCAGCAGCGAAGGGACAGGGGGTCAGCCCCAGCATTTT	CASSEGTGGQPQHF
-	TRBV7-6	TRBD1	TRBJ2-3	TGTGCCAGCAGCCCGACAGGGGGTGATAGTGATACGCAGTATTTT	CASSPTGGDSDTQYF
-	TRBV9	-	TRBJ2-3	TGTGCCAGCAGCGAACCCGGGGATACGCAGTATTTT	CASSEPGDTQYF
-	TRBV6-1	TRBD1	TRBJ1-1	TGTGCCAGCAGTCCAGGGACAGGGGTGAACACTGAAGCTTTCTTT	CASSPGTGVNTEAFF
-	TRBV14	TRBD2	TRBJ2-5	TGTGCCAGCAGCCACGTCCTAGCGGGAGGGGAGACCCAGTACTTC	CASSHVLAGGETQYF
-	TRBV7-6	-	TRBJ2-7	TGTGCCAGCAGCCTCACGGCGACTAACTCCTACGAGCAGTACTTC	CASSLTATNSYEQYF
-	TRBV11-2	TRBD2	TRBJ2-7	TGTGCCAGCAGCTTAAGAGGACTAGCGGGAGTAGGGTACGAGCAGTACTTC	CASSLRGLAGVGYEQYF
-	TRBV28	-	TRBJ2-3	TGTGCCAGCAGTTTGCCTCGGGACTCTCTCACAGATACGCAGTATTTT	CASSLPRDSLTDTQYF
-	TRBV19	-	TRBJ2-6	TGTGCCAGTAGTATTCGTCGGGATTCTGGGGCCAACGTCCTGACTTTC	CASSIRRDSGANVLTF
-	TRBV6-1	-	TRBJ1-4	TGTGCCAGCAGTGGTAGGGGCTTAGCAGATGAAAAACTGTTTTTT	CASSGRGLADEKLFF
-	TRBV29-1	-	TRBJ2-2	TGCACCCTGAGGGAGTTAAACACCGGGGAGCTGTTTTTT	CTLRELNTGELFF
-	TRBV7-2	-	TRBJ2-7	TGTGCCAGCAGCTTAGGTACGGGATCCTACGAGCAGTACTTC	CASSLGTGSYEQYF
-	TRBV4-2	-	TRBJ1-5	TGTGCCAGCAGCCAAGATTGGACAGCGGATCAGCCCCAGCATTTT	CASSQDWTADQPQHF
few	TRBV19	TRBD1	TRBJ2-2	TGTGCCAGTAGTATGGGACAGAGGGTAGCCGGGGAGCTGTTTTTT	CASSMGQRVAGELFF
-	TRBV9	TRBD2	TRBJ2-2	TGTGCCAGCAGCGTTACTAGCGGGGGGGCCTTAACCGGGGAGCTGTTTTTT	CASSVTSGGALTGELFF
-	TRBV7-3	-	TRBJ1-2	TGTGCCAGCAGCTCGGGTTATGGCTACACCTTC	CASSSGYGYTF
-	TRBV18	TRBD2	TRBJ2-1	TGTGCCAGCTCACCACCGAGGCTAGCGGGTTACAATGAGCAGTTCTTC	CASSPPRLAGYNEQFF
-	TRBV6-4	-	TRBJ1-2	TGTGCCAGCAGTGGATCAGGGGACTATGGCTACACCTTC	CASSGSGDYGYTF
-	TRBV6-1	TRBD2	TRBJ2-1	TGTGCCAGCAGTCACCGGCGGGGGGGCGATGAGCAGTTCTTC	CASSHRRGGDEQFF
-	TRBV19	TRBD1	TRBJ1-5	TGTGCCAGTAGTATTGAACAGGGGTTGGTTCAGCCCCAGCATTTT	CASSIEQGLVQPQHF
-	TRBV7-2	TRBD2	TRBJ2-7	TGTGCCAGCAGCCAAACAGCGGGAAGCTCCTACGAGCAGTACTTC	CASSQTAGSSYEQYF
-	TRBV5-1	TRBD1	TRBJ1-2	TGCGCCAGCAGCTTGGCAGGGGACAGGTCTTACACCTTC	CASSLAGDRSYTF
-	TRBV5-4	TRBD2	TRBJ2-5	TGTGCCAGCAGCTTGGGTATTTTCGGGGGGGACCAAGAGACCCAGTACTTC	CASSLGIFGGDQETQYF
-	TRBV4-3	TRBD1	TRBJ1-1	TGCGCCAGCAGCCAAGACCTAGACAGGGGAGCTGAAGCTTTCTTT	CASSQDLDRGAEAFF
-	TRBV5-1	TRBD1	TRBJ1-1	TGCGCCAGCAGCTACGACAGGGTTCGCAACACTGAAGCTTTCTTT	CASSYDRVRNTEAFF
-	TRBV6-5	-	TRBJ1-2	TGTGCCAGCAGCGAGAGTGGGGGGAACTATGGCTACACCTTC	CASSESGGNYGYTF
-	TRBV2	TRBD2	TRBJ2-5	TGTGCCAGCACCATCGGACTAGCGGGGGGGCCTAGCAAGACCCAGTACTTC	CASTIGLAGGPSKTQYF
few	TRBV28	TRBD2	TRBJ2-1	TGTGCCAGCAGTTCAGGTCGACTAGCGGGTATTGTGTTCTTC	CASSSGRLAGIVFF
-	TRBV2	TRBD2	TRBJ2-3	TGTGCCAGCAGTCAAGATAGACTAGCGGCTAGCACAGATACGCAGTATTTT	CASSQDRLAASTDTQYF
once	TRBV5-4	-	TRBJ2-2	TGTGCCAGCATGGGTCGGGGGTCCGGGCGAAACACCGGGGAGCTGTTTTTT	CASMGRGSGRNTGELFF
-	TRBV6-5	TRBD2	TRBJ2-1	TGTGCCAGCCAGCGGGGGGTCAATGAGCAGTTCTTC	CASQRGVNEQFF